This TCR beta chain was sequenced in a study of T cells in Graves' hyperthyroidism and ophthalmopathy. Regarding the study as a whole: In the blood, most expanded thyroid clonotypes above 0.001 appeared as well.

Germline V lookup: CDR1 MGHRA, CDR2 YSYEKL. Trimming removed 10 bases at V and 5 bases at J, with 18 bases between. CDR3 length: 13 amino acids. Uncontrolled infection, other autoimmune disease, pregnancy or lactation disqualified patients from enrolment. This clonotype was seen only a few times. Its antigen is currently unknown. What was amplified from RNA transcripts were TCR beta CDR3 regions. RT-PCR in the first round (using the HTBI primer set) targeted the TCR CDR3. One entry per CDR3 protein, called by TCRdb with MiXCR from the multiplex PCR reads. The sample holds about 480,000 distinct CDR3 sequences; about 22% are singletons and the top ten take less than 65%.

The sequencing input was blood. This TCR came from a woman in her seventies with Graves' ophthalmopathy. This chain uses TRBV4-1 with TRBJ2-7, with D perhaps matching TRBD2 (7 bases). The CDR3 here is CANRASGRHEQYF. The CDR3 DNA reads TGCGCCAACAGGGCTAGCGGTCGCCACGAGCAGTACTTC.